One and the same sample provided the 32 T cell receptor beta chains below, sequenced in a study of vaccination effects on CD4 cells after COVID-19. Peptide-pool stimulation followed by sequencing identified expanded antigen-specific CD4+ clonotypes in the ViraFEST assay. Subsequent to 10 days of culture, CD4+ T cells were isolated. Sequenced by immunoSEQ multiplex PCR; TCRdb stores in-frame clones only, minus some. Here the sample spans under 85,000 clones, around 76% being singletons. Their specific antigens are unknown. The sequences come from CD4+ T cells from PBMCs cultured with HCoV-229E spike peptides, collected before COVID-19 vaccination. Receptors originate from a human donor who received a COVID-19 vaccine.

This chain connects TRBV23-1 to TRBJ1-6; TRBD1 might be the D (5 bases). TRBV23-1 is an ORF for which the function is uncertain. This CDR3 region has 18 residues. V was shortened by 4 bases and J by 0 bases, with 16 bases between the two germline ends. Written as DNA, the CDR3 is TGCGCCAGCAGTCCTGGGACTCCCACGAGCTCCTATAATTCACCCCTCCACTTT. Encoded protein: CASSPGTPTSSYNSPLHF.

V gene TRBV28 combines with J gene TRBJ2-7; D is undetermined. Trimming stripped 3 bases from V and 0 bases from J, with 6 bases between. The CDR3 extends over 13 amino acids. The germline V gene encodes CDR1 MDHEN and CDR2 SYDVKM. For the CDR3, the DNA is TGTGCCAGCAGTTTTCGGGTCTCCTACGAGCAGTACGTC. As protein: CASSFRVSYEQYV.

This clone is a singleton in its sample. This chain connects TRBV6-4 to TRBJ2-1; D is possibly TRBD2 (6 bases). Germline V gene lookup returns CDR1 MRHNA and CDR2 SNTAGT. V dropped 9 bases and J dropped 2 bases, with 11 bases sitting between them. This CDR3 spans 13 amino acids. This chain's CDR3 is CARLAKTYNEQFF. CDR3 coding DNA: TGTGCCAGACTAGCCAAGACCTACAATGAGCAGTTCTTC.

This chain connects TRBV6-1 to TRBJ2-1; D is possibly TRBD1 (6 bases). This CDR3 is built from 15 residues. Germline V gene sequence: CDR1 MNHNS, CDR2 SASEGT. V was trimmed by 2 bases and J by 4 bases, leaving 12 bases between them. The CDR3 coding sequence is TGTGCCAGCAGTGAACAGGGGCCCCCTTACAATGAGCAGTTCTTC. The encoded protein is CASSEQGPPYNEQFF.

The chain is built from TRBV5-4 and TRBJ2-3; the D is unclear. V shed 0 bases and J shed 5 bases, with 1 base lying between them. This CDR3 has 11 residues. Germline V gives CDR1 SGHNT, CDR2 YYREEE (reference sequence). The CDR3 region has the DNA TGTGCCAGCAGCTTGGTAGATACGCAGTATTTT. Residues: CASSLVDTQYF.

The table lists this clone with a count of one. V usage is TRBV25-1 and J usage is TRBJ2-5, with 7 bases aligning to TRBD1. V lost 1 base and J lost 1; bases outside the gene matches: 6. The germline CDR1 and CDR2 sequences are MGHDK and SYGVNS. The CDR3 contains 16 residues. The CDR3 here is CASSELTGALQETQYF. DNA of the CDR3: TGTGCCAGCAGTGAATTAACAGGGGCACTCCAAGAGACCCAGTACTTC.

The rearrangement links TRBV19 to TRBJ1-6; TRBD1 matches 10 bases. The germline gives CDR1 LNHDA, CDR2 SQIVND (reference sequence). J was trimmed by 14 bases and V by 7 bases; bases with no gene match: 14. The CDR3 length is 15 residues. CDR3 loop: CASKGGQGLRSSLHF. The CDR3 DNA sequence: TGTGCCAGTAAAGGGGGACAGGGGTTAAGATCATCCCTCCACTTT.

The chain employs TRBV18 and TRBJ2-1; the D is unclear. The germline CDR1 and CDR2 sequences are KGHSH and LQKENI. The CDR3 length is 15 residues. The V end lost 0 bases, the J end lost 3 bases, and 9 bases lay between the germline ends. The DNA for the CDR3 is TGTGCCAGCTCACCACCTCAGATATACTACAATGAGCAGTTCTTC. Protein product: CASSPPQIYYNEQFF.

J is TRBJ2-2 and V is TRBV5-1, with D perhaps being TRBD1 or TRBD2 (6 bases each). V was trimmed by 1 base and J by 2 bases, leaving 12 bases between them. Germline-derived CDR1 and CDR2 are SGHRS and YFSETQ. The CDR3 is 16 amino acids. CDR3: CASSLLGGYNTGELFF. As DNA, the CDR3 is TGCGCCAGCAGCTTGTTGGGGGGCTACAACACCGGGGAGCTGTTTTTT.

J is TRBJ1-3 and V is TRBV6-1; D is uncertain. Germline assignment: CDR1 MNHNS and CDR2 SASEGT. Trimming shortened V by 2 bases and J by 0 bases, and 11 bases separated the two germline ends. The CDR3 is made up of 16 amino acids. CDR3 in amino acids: CASSERAAGSGNTIYF. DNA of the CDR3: TGTGCCAGCAGTGAAAGGGCGGCAGGCTCTGGAAACACCATATATTTT.

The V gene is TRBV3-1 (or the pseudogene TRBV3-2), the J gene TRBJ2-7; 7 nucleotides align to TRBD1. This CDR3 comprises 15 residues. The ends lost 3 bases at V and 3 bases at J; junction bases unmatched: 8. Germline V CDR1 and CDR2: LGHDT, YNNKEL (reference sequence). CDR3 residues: CASSHGVGTDYEQYV. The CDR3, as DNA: TGTGCCAGCAGCCATGGGGTAGGGACAGACTACGAGCAGTACGTC.

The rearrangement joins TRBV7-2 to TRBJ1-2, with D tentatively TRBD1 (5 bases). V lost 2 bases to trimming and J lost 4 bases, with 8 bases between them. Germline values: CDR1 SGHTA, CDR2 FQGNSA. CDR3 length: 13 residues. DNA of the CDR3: TGTGCCAGCAGCTTAAAGGGGACCTATGGCTACACCTTC. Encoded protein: CASSLKGTYGYTF.

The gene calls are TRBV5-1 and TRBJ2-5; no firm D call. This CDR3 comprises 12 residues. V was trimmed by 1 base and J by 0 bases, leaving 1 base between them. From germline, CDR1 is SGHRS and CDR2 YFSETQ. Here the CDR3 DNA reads TGCGCCAGCAGCTTGTACCAAGAGACCCAGTACTTC. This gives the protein CASSLYQETQYF.

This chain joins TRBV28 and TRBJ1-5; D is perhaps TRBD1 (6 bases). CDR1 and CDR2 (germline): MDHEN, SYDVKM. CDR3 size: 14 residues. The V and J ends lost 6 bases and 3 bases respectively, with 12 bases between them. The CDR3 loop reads CASSENRDNQPQHF. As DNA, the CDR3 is TGTGCCAGCAGCGAAAACAGGGACAATCAGCCCCAGCATTTT.

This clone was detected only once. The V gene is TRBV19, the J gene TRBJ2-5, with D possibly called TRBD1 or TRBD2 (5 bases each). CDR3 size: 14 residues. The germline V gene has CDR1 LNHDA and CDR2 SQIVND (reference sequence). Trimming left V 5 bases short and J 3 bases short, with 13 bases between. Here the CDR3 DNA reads TGTGCCAGTAGTCACACGGGGCGAGAAGAGACCCAGTACTTC. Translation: CASSHTGREETQYF.

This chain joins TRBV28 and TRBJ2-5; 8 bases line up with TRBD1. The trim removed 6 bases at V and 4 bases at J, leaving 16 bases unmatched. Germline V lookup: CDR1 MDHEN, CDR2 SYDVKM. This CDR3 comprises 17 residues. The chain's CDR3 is CASRPIQGATPRETQYF. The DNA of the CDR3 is TGTGCCAGCAGACCGATCCAGGGGGCAACCCCGAGAGAGACCCAGTACTTC.

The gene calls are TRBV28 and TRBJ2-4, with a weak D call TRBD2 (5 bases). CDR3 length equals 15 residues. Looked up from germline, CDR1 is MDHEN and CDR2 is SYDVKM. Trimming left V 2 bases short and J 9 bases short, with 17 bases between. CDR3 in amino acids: CASSLAPSGEGIQYF. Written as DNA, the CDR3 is TGTGCCAGCAGTTTAGCCCCGTCCGGTGAGGGCATTCAGTACTTC. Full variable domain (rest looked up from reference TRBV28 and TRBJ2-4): DVKVTQSSRYLVKRTGEKVFLECVQDMDHENMFWYRQDPGLGLRLIYFSYDVKMKEKGDIPEGYSVSREKKERFSLILESASTNQTSMYLCASSLAPSGEGIQYFGAGTRLSVL.

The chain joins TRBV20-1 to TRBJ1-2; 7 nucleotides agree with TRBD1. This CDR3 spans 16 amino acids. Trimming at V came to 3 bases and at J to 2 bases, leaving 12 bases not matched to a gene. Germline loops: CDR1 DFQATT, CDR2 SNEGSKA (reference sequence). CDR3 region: CSASNLRQGSNYGYTF. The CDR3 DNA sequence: TGCAGTGCTAGTAATCTTCGACAGGGCTCGAACTATGGCTACACCTTC.

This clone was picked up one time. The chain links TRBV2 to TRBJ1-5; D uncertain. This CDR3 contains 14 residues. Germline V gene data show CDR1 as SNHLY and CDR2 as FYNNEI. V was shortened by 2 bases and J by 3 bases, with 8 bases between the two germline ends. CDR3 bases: TGTGCCAGCAGTGAATCCAGGATCAATCAGCCCCAGCATTTT. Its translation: CASSESRINQPQHF.

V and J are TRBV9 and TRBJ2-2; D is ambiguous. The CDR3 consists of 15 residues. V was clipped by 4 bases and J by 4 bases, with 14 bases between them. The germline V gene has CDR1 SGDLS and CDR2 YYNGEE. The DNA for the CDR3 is TGTGCCAGCAGCCCTCTAGACTCCTCCACCGGGGAGCTGTTTTTT. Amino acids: CASSPLDSSTGELFF.

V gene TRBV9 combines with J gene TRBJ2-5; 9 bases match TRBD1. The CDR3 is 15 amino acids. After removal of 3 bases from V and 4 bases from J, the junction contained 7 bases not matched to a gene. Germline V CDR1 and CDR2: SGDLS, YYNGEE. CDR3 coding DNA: TGTGCCAGCAGCGCCAGACAGGGGGTGGGAGAGACCCAGTACTTC. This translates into CASSARQGVGETQYF.

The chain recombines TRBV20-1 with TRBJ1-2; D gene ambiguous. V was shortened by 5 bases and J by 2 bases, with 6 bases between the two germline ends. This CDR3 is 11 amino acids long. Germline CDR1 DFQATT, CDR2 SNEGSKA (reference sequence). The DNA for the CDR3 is TGCAGTGCTTCGCCAAACTATGGCTACACCTTC. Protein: CSASPNYGYTF.

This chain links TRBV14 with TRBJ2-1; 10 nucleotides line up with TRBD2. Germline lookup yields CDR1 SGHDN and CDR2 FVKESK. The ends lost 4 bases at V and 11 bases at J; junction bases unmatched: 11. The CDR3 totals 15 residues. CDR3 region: CASSRERGGGKKQFF. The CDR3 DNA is TGTGCCAGCAGCCGTGAGCGGGGGGGAGGGAAAAAGCAGTTCTTC.

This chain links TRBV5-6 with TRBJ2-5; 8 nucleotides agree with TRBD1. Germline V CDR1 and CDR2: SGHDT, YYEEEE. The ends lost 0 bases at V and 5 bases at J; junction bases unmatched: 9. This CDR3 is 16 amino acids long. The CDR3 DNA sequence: TGTGCCAGCAGCTTGGAGGGGTCAGGGGGCAGGGAGACCCAGTACTTC. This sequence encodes CASSLEGSGGRETQYF.

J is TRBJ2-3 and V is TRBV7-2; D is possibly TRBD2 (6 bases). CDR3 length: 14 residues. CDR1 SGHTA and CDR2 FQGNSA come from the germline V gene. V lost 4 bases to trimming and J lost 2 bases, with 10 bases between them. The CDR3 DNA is TGTGCCAGCAGCTCGAGCGGGCCCACAGATACGCAGTATTTT. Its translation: CASSSSGPTDTQYF.

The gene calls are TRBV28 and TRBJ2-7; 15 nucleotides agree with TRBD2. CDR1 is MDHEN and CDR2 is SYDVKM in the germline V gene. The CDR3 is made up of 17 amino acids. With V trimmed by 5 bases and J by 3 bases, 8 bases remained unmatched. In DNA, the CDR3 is TGTGCCAGCAGTCCCGGGACTAGCGGGGGGCCGAACTACGAGCAGTACGTC. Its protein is CASSPGTSGGPNYEQYV.

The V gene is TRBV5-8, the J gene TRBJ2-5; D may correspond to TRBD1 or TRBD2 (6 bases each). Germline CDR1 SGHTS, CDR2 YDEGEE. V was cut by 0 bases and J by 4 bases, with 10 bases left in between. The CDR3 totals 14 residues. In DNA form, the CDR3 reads TGTGCCAGCAGCTTGGTGGGGGGCGCAGAGACCCAGTACTTC. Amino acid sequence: CASSLVGGAETQYF.

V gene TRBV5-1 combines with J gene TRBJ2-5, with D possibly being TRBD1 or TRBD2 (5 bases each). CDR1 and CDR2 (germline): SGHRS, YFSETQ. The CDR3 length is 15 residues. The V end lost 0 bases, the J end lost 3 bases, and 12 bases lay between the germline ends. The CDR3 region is CASSLEGTAEETQYF. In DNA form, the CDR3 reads TGCGCCAGCAGCTTGGAAGGGACCGCAGAAGAGACCCAGTACTTC.

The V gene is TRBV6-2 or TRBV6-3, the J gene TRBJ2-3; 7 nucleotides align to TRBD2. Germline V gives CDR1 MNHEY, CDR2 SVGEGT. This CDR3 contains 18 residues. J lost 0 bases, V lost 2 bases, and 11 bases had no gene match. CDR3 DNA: TGTGCCAGCAGTTACCGCCGCGTTTCACTAGCGAGCACAGATACGCAGTATTTT. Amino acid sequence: CASSYRRVSLASTDTQYF.

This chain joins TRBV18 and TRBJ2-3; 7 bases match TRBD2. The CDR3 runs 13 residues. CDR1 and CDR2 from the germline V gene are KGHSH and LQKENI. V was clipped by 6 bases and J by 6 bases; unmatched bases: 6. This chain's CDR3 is CASSRDGRDTQYF. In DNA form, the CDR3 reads TGTGCCAGCTCTCGGGACGGGAGGGATACGCAGTATTTT.

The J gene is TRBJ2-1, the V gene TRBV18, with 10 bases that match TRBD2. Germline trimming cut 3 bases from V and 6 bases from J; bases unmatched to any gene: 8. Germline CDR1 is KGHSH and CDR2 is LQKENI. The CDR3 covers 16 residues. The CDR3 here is CASSPERGGRGNEQFF. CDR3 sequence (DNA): TGTGCCAGCTCACCGGAGCGGGGGGGTCGGGGCAATGAGCAGTTCTTC.

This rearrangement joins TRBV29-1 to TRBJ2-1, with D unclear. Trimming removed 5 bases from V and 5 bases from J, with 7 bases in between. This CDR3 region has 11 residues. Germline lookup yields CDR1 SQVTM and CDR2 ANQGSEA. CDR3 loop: CSVNSNNEQFF. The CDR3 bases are TGCAGCGTTAACTCGAACAATGAGCAGTTCTTC.